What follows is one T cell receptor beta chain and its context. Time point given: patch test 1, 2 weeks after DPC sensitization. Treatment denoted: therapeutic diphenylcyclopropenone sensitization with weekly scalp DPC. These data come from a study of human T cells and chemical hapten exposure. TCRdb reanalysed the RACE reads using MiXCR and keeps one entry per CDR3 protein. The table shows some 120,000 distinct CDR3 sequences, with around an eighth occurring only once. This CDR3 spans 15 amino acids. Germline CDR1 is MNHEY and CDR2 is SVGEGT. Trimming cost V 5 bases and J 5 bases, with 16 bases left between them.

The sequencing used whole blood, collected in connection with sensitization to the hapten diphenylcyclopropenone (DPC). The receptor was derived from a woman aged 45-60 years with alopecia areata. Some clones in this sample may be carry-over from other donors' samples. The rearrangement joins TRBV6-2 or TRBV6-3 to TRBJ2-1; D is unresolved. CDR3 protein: CASSPYILSNNEQFF. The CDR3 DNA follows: TGTGCCAGCAGTCCCTACATCTTAAGCAACAATGAGCAGTTCTTC.